This T cell receptor beta chain was found in a study of blood T cell repertoires in COVID-19. Per the original data handling: Using reference gene primer amplification, nucleated cell counts were estimated. Some clones are missing from TCRdb's copy, which holds only in-frame ones; the method was immunoSEQ multiplex PCR. V, J and clone size are those of that table, while D and trimming were read from the DNA. Among around 180,000 clones listed, approximately 87% were seen once. Deletions cut 2 bases from V and 7 bases from J, with 12 bases between. The CDR3 has 13 residues. Germline assignment: CDR1 MNHEY and CDR2 SMNVEV (reference sequence). This clone was detected once.

The source material was peripheral blood. J is TRBJ2-7 and V is TRBV27; TRBD2 might be the D (5 bases). This receptor was taken from a man between 65 and 85 years old with active or convalescent COVID-19. Written as DNA, the CDR3 is TGTGCCAGCAGTTTAGCGGGCCCACGGGAGCAGTACTTC. Residues: CASSLAGPREQYF.